Included here is one T cell receptor beta chain sequence, with context. CDR3 length: 16 amino acids. The junction had 12 bases not matched to a gene; V was cut back by 5 bases and J by 6 bases. The V gene's germline CDR1 is LNHDA and CDR2 SQIVND (reference sequence). The data stem from a study of blood T cell repertoires in COVID-19. Original analysis: Amplification with reference gene primers provided the estimates of nucleated cell counts. Assay: immunoSEQ multiplex PCR; the TCRdb copy retains only in-frame clones and omits some. V and J calls plus clone size are reproduced from that table; the DNA served to infer D and trimming. The data contain about 670,000 clones, 90% of them seen just once; the ten biggest clones take up more than 0.25%.

This TCR was recovered from a woman under 30 with acute or convalescent COVID-19. Sequencing was done on a sample of peripheral blood. The J gene is TRBJ1-5, the V gene TRBV19; the match to TRBD1 covers 8 bases. In DNA, the CDR3 is TGTGCCAGTAGTCCGGGATTGGCAGGGGGCTTTCAGCCCCAGCATTTT. Its protein is CASSPGLAGGFQPQHF.